This TCR beta chain came from a study of long-term antiretroviral therapy in people with HIV (dated by TCRdb to 2021 to 2024). Regarding the complete study: Collection of the earliest samples took place about a decade ahead of the 2015 WHO recommendation for immediate ART, at a time when ART was typically delayed until CD4 counts fell. Whether ART initiation and durable HIV suppression were associated with changes in peripheral blood TRB repertoire composition and diversity was tested in a retrospective serial study. The cohort contributed about 180 cryopreserved PBMC samples from about 30 adults with confirmed HIV infection, collected serially over a mean of approximately 6 years (range 1-12). Among the approximately 27 participants with HIV, roughly eleven were female. Test extractions of a monoclonal T-cell line alongside fewer than 40 polyclonal samples showed no cross-contamination during QIAcube processing.

As concerns this clone: No antigen is known for it. Per-base quality was not reported, and no clone a single base away is much larger than it.

The immunoSEQ hsTCRB v3.0 assay was used at survey level resolution for TRB variable region sequencing. The target sequencing depth for TRB was 40,000-50,000 T-cell genomes per sample. An Illumina MiSeq with a v3 150-cycle kit was used to sequence the pooled TRB libraries. The study's own analysis went as follows. Repertoire analysis was run in R within a reproducible Nextflow workflow that covered QC, data transformation and analysis. LymphoSeq2, an R package for AIRR-Seq data exploration, was used to implement custom analyses. After excluding a handful of samples that yielded fewer than 5000 total TRB sequences, 150 to 200 HIV repertoires remained for analysis. Among the roughly 200 retained HIV repertoires, 59 were collected before ART initiation and more than 120 after ART initiation. Each repertoire was downsampled to 5000 TRB nucleotide sequences, and summary statistics were averaged across 100 downsampling iterations. TRB sequences were retained for analysis only if CDR3 regions of at least seven amino acids were present. A Shannon entropy-derived clonality score and the Gini coefficient were used to measure diversity. In repertoire networks, the top 5000 CDR3 amino acid sequences were linked whenever an edit distance of one separated two sequences. Antigen specificity groups and MHC restriction were predicted for TRB CDR3 amino acid sequences with GLIPH2. Known CMV, EBV, HIV or tissue antigen associations were flagged by matching CDR3 amino acid sequences against VDJdb and McPAS-TCR. Pre-ART, post-ART and control groups were compared with Wilcoxon signed-rank tests and Holm-Bonferroni correction. Sourced from immuneACCESS, this table was stored by TCRdb with only in-frame sequences that have V and J called. A share of the clones is absent; for the studies checked, an unresolved V gene accounts for under half, and the remainder has no known explanation. V and J calls and clone size are given by that table; D and trimming were obtained from the DNA. This sample holds 38,000 or so clones; approximately 94% were observed only once. 2% to 2.5% of the sample is held by the ten biggest clonotypes.

For this chain, trimming is 7 bases at the V end and 2 bases at the J end, and the number of junction bases without a gene match is 2. The CDR3 measures 13 amino acids from cysteine to phenylalanine. The CDR3 DNA has 39 bases and is translated from base 1. CDR1 and CDR2 are drawn from the germline V gene: MDHEN, SYDVKM. To be included, a participant needed at least one PBMC sample from before ART initiation plus at least two post-ART samples. Every participant with HIV received treatment in the United States of America. Before DNA extraction, cryopreserved samples containing about 0.95-10 million PBMC were thawed and washed. At the time of the earliest PBMC sample for each participant with HIV, ages ranged from about 23 to 60 years. PBMC samples from each participant spanned 1-4 timepoints before ART initiation and 2-8 timepoints after ART initiation, with a median of 7 samples. Serial HIV viral load, CD4+ T-cell count, ART history and demographic data were obtained for every participant. Genomic DNA was extracted from unsorted PBMC with a Qiagen kit on a QIAcube, processed in batches of 12 samples.

What the authors observed across the whole study: HIV repertoires had narrower CDR3 length ranges than controls, and the network structure suggested an antigen-experienced repertoire that shifted only slightly toward naive after ART. Starting ART was linked to a significant rise in TRB diversity, yet even with long-term ART the diversity remained significantly lower than in transplant donor controls. The repertoire was dominated across all time points by expanded TRB clones identified before ART initiation, although this dominance was seen to fluctuate and to decrease in many PLHIV after ART. Because pre-ART samples had limited cell numbers, profiling was done on unsorted PBMC rather than on sorted CD4+ and CD8+ T cells. The samples span the years 2004 to 2017, and the ART regimens used at that time may not be as effective as current regimens. Inferences about post-ART repertoire changes were limited because no data were available on ART adherence, viral resistance or therapy changes. Owing to limited PBMC availability, only the TCR beta chain was sequenced, without alpha chain pairing.

This TCR came from a man younger than 40 with HIV. Sequencing was performed on unsorted PBMCs, taken about 9.1 years after starting antiretroviral therapy. This sequence uses TRBV28 and TRBJ2-5; 9 bases in the junction line up with TRBD2. The nucleotide sequence reads as follows: TGTGCCAGCAACCTAGCGGGGCAAGAGACCCAGTACTTC. Translated, this gives CASNLAGQETQYF.